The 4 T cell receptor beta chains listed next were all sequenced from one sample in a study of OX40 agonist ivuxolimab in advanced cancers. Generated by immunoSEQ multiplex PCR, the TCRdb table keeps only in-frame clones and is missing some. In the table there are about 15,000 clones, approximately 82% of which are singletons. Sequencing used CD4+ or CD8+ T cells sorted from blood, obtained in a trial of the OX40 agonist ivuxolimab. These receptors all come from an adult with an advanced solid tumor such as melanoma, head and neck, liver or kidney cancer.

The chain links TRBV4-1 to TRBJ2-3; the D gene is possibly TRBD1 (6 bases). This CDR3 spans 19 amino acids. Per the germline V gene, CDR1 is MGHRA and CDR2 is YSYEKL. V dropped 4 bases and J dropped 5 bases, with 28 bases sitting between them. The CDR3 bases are TGCGCCAGCAGCCTACTACTAACAAACAGGGAATCCGAAAGAGATACGCAGTATTTT. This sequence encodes CASSLLLTNRESERDTQYF.

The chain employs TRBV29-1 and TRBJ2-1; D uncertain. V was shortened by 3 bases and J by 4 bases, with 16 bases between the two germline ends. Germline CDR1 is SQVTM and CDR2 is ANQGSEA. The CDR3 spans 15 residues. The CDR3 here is CSVEASGWGYNEQFF. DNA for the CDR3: TGCAGCGTTGAGGCATCAGGTTGGGGATACAATGAGCAGTTCTTC.

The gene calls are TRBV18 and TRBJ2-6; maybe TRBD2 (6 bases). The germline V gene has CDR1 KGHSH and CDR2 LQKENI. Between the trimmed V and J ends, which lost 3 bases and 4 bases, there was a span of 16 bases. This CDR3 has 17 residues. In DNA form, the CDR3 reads TGTGCCAGCTCACCCAATGGAAGGGACTGGGGGGCCAACGTCCTGACTTTC. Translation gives CASSPNGRDWGANVLTF.

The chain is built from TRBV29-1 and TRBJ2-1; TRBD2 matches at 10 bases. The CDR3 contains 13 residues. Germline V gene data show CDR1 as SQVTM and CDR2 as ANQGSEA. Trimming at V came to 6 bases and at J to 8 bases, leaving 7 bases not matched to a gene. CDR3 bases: TGCAGCGTAGCGTTCGGGACTAGCGATGAGCAGTTCTTC. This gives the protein CSVAFGTSDEQFF.